The 14 T cell receptor beta chains presented below share a single source sample, sequenced in a study of OX40 agonist ivuxolimab in advanced cancers. This table comes from immunoSEQ multiplex PCR, and its TCRdb copy is limited to in-frame clones, with some not included. The sample has over 35,000 clones; about 70% are singletons. The input for sequencing was CD4+ or CD8+ T cells sorted from blood, taken in a trial of the OX40 agonist ivuxolimab. The origin of the receptors is an adult with an advanced solid tumor such as melanoma, head and neck, liver or kidney cancer.

The V and J genes are TRBV21-1 and TRBJ2-5; TRBD1 is the table's D call and was not checked against the DNA. TRBV21-1 is an annotated pseudogene. The CDR3 runs 16 residues. CDR3 sequence: CASSKTSDRGQETQYF. CDR3 in DNA: TGTGCCAGCAGCAAGACCTCAGACAGGGGCCAAGAGACCCAGTACTTC.

The CDR3 region is CASSYDRGLGQPQHF. CDR3 DNA: TGTGCCAGCAGTTACGACAGGGGGCTCGGGCAGCCCCAGCATTTT. The chain carries TRBV6-5 and TRBJ1-5; the match to TRBD1 covers 10 bases. V lost 2 bases to trimming and J lost 7 bases; unmatched junction nucleotides: 5. CDR1 is MNHEY and CDR2 is SVGAGI in the germline V gene. This CDR3 comprises 15 residues.

The rearrangement uses TRBV7-2 and TRBJ2-7; D gene uncertain. This CDR3 contains 13 residues. CDR1 SGHTA and CDR2 FQGNSA come from the germline V gene. V was shortened by 1 base and J by 3 bases, with 7 bases between the two germline ends. This CDR3 reads CASSLGPVYEQYV. In nucleotides, the CDR3 is TGTGCCAGCAGCTTAGGGCCGGTCTACGAGCAGTACGTC.

The sample holds one count of this clone. The V call is TRBV11-3, the J call TRBJ2-3; 10 nucleotides agree with TRBD1. In germline, CDR1 is SGHNT, CDR2 YENEEA. V dropped 5 bases and J dropped 4; count of bases not matched to a gene: 6. The CDR3 sequence is 15 residues long. The DNA of the CDR3 is TGTGCCAGCAGCCCGACAGGGGGCTTCCCAGATACGCAGTATTTT. It is translated as CASSPTGGFPDTQYF.

The chain uses TRBV15 and TRBJ1-1, with D tentatively TRBD1 (5 bases). The CDR3 runs 14 residues. Germline values: CDR1 LNHNV, CDR2 YYDKDF (reference sequence). Trimming cost V 1 base and J 11 bases, with 17 bases left between them. DNA of the CDR3: TGTGCCACCAGCAGAGCCAAAGGACACCTGAGGGCTTTCTTT. Its protein product is CATSRAKGHLRAFF.

The chain carries TRBV28 and TRBJ1-2, with 9 bases identical to TRBD1. The CDR3 loop spans 13 amino acids. Germline CDR1 is MDHEN and CDR2 is SYDVKM. J was trimmed by 8 bases and V by 6 bases; bases with no gene match: 7. The CDR3 region has the DNA TGTGCCAGCAGGTACCGGGACAGGGAGGGCTACACCTTC. It specifies CASRYRDREGYTF.

The chain employs TRBV25-1 and TRBJ1-1; the D gene is possibly TRBD1 (5 bases). V gave up 2 bases and J gave up 5 bases, with 9 bases separating them. Germline CDR1 reads MGHDK; CDR2 reads SYGVNS. The CDR3 totals 13 residues. The CDR3 protein is CASSENTGTEAFF. CDR3 bases: TGTGCCAGCAGTGAAAATACAGGTACTGAAGCTTTCTTT.

This clone occurred a few times. The rearrangement uses TRBV7-9 and TRBJ1-3; maybe TRBD1 (5 bases). CDR1 and CDR2 (germline): SEHNR, FQNEAQ (reference sequence). Deletions cut 1 base from V and 2 bases from J, with 6 bases between. This CDR3 has 14 residues. CDR3 protein: CASSLGQPGNTIYF. The CDR3 coding sequence is TGTGCCAGCAGCTTAGGACAGCCTGGAAACACCATATATTTT. The full variable domain, completed using reference TRBV7-9 and TRBJ1-3, is DTGVSQNPRHKITKRGQNVTFRCDPISEHNRLYWYRQTLGQGPEFLTYFQNEAQLEKSRLLSDRFSAERPKGSFSTLEIQRTEQGDSAMYLCASSLGQPGNTIYFGEGSWLTVV.

The CDR3 region is CASSSPGQGTNIQYF. CDR3 nucleotide sequence: TGTGCCAGCAGTTCCCCGGGACAGGGCACGAACATTCAGTACTTC. The chain combines TRBV28 with TRBJ2-4; 9 bases fit TRBD1. The CDR3 extends over 15 amino acids. Per germline, CDR1 MDHEN and CDR2 SYDVKM. J gave up 7 bases and V 4 bases, and 8 bases lay outside the gene matches.

V is TRBV5-1 and J is TRBJ2-3; tentatively, D is TRBD1 or TRBD2 (5 bases each). From germline, CDR1 is SGHRS and CDR2 YFSETQ. CDR3 size: 12 residues. Trimming removed 4 bases at V and 6 bases at J, with 9 bases between. This CDR3 reads CASSRDGDTQYF. The CDR3 coding sequence is TGCGCCAGCAGCCGGGACGGCGATACGCAGTATTTT.

The rearrangement links TRBV4-1 to TRBJ2-5, with TRBD2 identical over 9 bases. Trimming cost V 4 bases and J 5 bases; bases outside gene matches: 5. The CDR3 has 14 amino acids. The V gene's germline CDR1 is MGHRA and CDR2 YSYEKL. The CDR3 here is CASSLRTSGETQYF. DNA of the CDR3: TGCGCCAGCAGCCTGCGAACTAGCGGGGAGACCCAGTACTTC.

The table lists this clone with a few counts. The J gene is TRBJ2-7, the V gene TRBV20-1; weak D call: TRBD1 (6 bases). V lost 1 base and J 7 bases, leaving 8 bases between the germline ends. Germline-derived CDR1 and CDR2 are DFQATT and SNEGSKA (reference sequence). This CDR3 region has 11 residues. This CDR3 reads CSARGGQEQYF. The CDR3 DNA is TGCAGTGCTAGAGGGGGGCAGGAGCAGTACTTC.

CDR3 region: CASSSPQGDFSGNTIYF. CDR3 sequence (DNA): TGCGCCAGCAGCTCCCCGCAAGGGGACTTCTCTGGAAACACCATATATTTT. J is TRBJ1-3 and V is TRBV5-1; a possible D gene is TRBD1 (5 bases). V was clipped by 3 bases and J by 0 bases, with 16 bases between them. The CDR3 consists of 17 residues. Germline assignment: CDR1 SGHRS and CDR2 YFSETQ. Full variable domain (outside the CDR3, taken from reference TRBV5-1 and TRBJ1-3): KAGVTQTPRYLIKTRGQQVTLSCSPISGHRSVSWYQQTPGQGLQFLFEYFSETQRNKGNFPGRFSGRQFSNSRSEMNVSTLELGDSALYLCASSSPQGDFSGNTIYFGEGSWLTVV.

The table lists this clone with a count of one. CDR3 sequence: CASRTGQGYYEQYF. The CDR3 DNA follows: TGTGCCAGCAGGACGGGACAGGGGTACTACGAGCAGTACTTC. This chain connects TRBV6-1 to TRBJ2-7; TRBD1 agrees at 10 bases. The V segment lost 6 bases and the J segment 3 bases; nucleotides outside the gene matches: 5. Germline V lookup: CDR1 MNHNS, CDR2 SASEGT. There are 14 residues in the CDR3.